At least ten counts were recorded for the clone carrying this T cell receptor beta chain. The antigen is unknown. This sample is drawn from a study of human T cells and chemical hapten exposure. Study background: Each week of the roughly 25-week study, patients had diphenylcyclopropenone applied to the scalp.

Study-wide points: DPC sensitization left the count of TCRs above 1 in 1000 unchanged.

The sample's time point: patch test 3, about 24 weeks after DPC sensitization. Treatment described: therapeutic diphenylcyclopropenone sensitization with weekly scalp DPC. Each patch-test visit's blood sample preceded patch application. One entry per CDR3 protein results from TCRdb running MiXCR on the RACE reads. The sample lists 80,000 to 100,000 distinct CDR3 sequences, 10% to 13% seen once, with approximately 3.5% in the top ten. This CDR3 is 16 amino acids long. V gave up 0 bases and J gave up 3 bases, with 13 bases separating them. Per germline, CDR1 SGHDT and CDR2 YYEEEE. Sample: whole blood, taken in connection with sensitization to the hapten diphenylcyclopropenone (DPC). The clonotype originates from a woman between 50 and 59 years old with alopecia areata. Some clones in this sample may be carry-over from other donors' samples. The rearrangement links TRBV5-6 to TRBJ1-5, with D hard to call. CDR3 DNA sequence: TGTGCCAGCAGCTTGGTGCGCGGGTTCGACAATCAGCCCCAGCATTTT. This encodes CASSLVRGFDNQPQHF.